The source of this TCR beta chain is a study of metastatic and nonmetastatic thyroid tumors. In the study overall: Both malignant and benign thyroid patients supplied peripheral blood and tumor or nodule tissue samples, across which the repertoires of these patients were then compared.

Authors' methods: For papillary thyroid cancer, a distant-metastasis classifier was constructed from CDR3 differences observed across clinicopathological groups. MiXCR reprocessed the PCR reads for TCRdb. The V and J calls and clone size come from TCRdb's table, not from the authors' own analysis. The table includes approximately 41,000 clones, more than 25% detected once. Ahead of thyroid surgery, no patient had received treatment of any kind. Between the trimmed V and J ends, which lost 0 bases and 3 bases, there was a span of 7 bases. Germline lookup yields CDR1 SGHRS and CDR2 YFSETQ. The CDR3 runs to 14 residues. A word on this clone: Its specificity is unknown.

Study results and limitations: Benign nodules were reported to have significantly lower TCR beta diversity than malignant thyroid tumors, in blood and tumor.

Material: blood. This clonotype was sampled from a male donor with papillary thyroid cancer or a benign thyroid nodule (not recorded which). Some clones in this sample may be carry-over from other donors' samples. The chain carries TRBV5-1 and TRBJ2-1; the D is unclear. The CDR3 region has the DNA TGCGCCAGCAGCTTGGTGGCCGGCTACAATGAGCAGTTCTTC. Its protein product is CASSLVAGYNEQFF.